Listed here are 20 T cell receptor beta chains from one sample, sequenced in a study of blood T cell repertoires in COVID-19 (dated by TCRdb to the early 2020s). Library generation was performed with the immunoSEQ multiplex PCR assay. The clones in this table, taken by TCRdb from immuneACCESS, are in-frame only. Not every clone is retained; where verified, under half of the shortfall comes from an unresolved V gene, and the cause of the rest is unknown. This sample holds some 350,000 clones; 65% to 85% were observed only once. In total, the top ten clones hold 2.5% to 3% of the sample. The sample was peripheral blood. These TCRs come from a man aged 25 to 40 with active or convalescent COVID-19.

The chain's CDR3 is CASSPYRAAELFF. CDR3 sequence (DNA): TGCGCCAGCAGCCCCTACAGGGCCGCGGAGCTGTTTTTT. The chain has TRBV5-1 and TRBJ2-2, with D perhaps matching TRBD1 (6 bases). Trimming removed 4 bases from V and 10 bases from J, with 14 bases in between. Germline CDR1 and CDR2: SGHRS and YFSETQ. The CDR3 is 13 amino acids.

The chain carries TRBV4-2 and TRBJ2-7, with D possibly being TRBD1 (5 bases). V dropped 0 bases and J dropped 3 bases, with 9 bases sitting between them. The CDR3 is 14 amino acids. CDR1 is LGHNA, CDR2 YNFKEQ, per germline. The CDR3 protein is CASSQERTSYEQYF. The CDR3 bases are TGTGCCAGCAGCCAAGAGCGGACAAGCTACGAGCAGTACTTC.

The CDR3 sequence is CASRGTGGNYGYTF. The DNA for the CDR3 is TGTGCCAGCCGGGGTACCGGCGGAAACTATGGCTACACCTTC. The gene calls are TRBV28 and TRBJ1-2; D is unresolved. V gave up 8 bases and J gave up 2 bases, with 15 bases separating them. The length of the CDR3 is 14 residues. The germline gives CDR1 MDHEN, CDR2 SYDVKM.

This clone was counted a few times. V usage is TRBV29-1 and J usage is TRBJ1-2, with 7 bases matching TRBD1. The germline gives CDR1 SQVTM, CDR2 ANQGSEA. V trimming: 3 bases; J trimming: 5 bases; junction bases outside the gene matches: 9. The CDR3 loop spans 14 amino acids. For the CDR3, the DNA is TGCAGCGTTGATCGAGACAGGGAAGGTTATGGCTACACCTTC. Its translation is CSVDRDREGYGYTF.

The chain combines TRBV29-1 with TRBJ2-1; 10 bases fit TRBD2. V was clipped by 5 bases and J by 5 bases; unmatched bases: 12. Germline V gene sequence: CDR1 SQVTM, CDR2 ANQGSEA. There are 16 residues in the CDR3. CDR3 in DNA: TGCAGCGTTATAAGGCCCGGGACTAGCGTCAACAATGAGCAGTTCTTC. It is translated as CSVIRPGTSVNNEQFF.

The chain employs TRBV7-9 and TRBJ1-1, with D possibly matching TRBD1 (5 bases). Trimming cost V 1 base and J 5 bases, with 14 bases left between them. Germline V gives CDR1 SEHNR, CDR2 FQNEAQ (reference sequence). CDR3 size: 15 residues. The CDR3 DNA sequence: TGTGCCAGCAGCTTAGACCCCAGGGCGGGGACTGAAGCTTTCTTT. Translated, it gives CASSLDPRAGTEAFF.

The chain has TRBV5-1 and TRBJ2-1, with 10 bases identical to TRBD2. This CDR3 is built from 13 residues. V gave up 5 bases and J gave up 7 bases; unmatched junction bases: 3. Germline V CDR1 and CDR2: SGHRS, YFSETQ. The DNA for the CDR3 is TGCGCCAGCAGGCCTAGCGGGGGTAATGAGCAGTTCTTC. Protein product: CASRPSGGNEQFF.

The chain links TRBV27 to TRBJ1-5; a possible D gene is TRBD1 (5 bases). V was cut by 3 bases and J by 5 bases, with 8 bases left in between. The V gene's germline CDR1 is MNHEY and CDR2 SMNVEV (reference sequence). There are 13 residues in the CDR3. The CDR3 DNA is TGTGCCAGCAGTTTGGAGGGGTATCAGCCCCAGCATTTT. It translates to CASSLEGYQPQHF.

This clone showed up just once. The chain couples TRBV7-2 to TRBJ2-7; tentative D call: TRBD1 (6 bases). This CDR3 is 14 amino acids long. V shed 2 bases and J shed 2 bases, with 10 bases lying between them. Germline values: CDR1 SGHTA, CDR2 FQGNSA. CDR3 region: CASSLITGTYEQYF. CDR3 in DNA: TGTGCCAGCAGCTTAATCACAGGGACCTACGAGCAGTACTTC.

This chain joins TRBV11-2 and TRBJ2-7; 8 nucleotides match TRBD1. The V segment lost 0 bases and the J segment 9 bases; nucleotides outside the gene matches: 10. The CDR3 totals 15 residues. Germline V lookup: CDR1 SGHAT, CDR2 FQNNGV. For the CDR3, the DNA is TGTGCCAGCAGCTTAGACAGGGGGCCAATGAGAGGGCAGTACTTC. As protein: CASSLDRGPMRGQYF.

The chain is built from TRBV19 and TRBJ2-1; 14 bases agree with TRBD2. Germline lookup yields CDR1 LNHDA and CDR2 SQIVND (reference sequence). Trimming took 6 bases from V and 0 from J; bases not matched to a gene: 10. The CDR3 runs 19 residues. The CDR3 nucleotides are TGTGCCAGTAGAGTATCGGGACTAGCGGGAGCCACCTCCTACAATGAGCAGTTCTTC. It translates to CASRVSGLAGATSYNEQFF.

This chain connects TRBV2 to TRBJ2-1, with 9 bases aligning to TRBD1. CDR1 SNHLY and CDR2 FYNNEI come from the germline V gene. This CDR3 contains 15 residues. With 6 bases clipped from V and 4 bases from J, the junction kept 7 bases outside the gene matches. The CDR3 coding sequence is TGTGCCAGCAGGGCAAGGACAGGGGAGTACAATGAGCAGTTCTTC. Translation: CASRARTGEYNEQFF.

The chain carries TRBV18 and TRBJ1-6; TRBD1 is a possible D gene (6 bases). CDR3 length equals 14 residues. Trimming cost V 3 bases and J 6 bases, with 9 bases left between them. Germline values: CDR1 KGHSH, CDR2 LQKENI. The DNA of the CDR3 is TGTGCCAGCTCACCGGACAGTATTAATTCACCCCTCCACTTT. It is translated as CASSPDSINSPLHF. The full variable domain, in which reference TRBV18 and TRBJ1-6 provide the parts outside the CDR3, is NAGVMQNPRHLVRRRGQEARLRCSPMKGHSHVYWYRQLPEEGLKFMVYLQKENIIDESGMPKERFSAEFPKEGPSILRIQQVVRGDSAAYFCASSPDSINSPLHFGNGTRLTVT.

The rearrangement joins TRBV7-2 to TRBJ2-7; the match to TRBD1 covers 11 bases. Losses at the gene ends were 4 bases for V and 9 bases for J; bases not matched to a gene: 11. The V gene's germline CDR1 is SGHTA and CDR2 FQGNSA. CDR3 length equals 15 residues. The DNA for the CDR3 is TGTGCCAGCAGCTCCCTGTCCGGGACAGGGGGTGCGCAGTACTTC. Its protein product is CASSSLSGTGGAQYF.

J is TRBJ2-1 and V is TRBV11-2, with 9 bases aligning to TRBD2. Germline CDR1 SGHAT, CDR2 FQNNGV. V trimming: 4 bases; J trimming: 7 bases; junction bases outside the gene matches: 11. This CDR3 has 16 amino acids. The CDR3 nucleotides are TGTGCCAGCAGCTCGTCGACTAGCGGACTACGGAATGAGCAGTTCTTC. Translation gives CASSSSTSGLRNEQFF.

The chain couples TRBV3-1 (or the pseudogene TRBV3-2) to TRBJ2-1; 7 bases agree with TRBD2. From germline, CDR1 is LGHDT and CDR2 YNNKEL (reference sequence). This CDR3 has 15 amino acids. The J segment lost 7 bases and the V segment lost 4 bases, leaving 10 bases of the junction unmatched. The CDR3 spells CASSLPSGPKNEQFF. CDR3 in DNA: TGTGCCAGCAGCCTGCCTAGCGGTCCTAAGAATGAGCAGTTCTTC.

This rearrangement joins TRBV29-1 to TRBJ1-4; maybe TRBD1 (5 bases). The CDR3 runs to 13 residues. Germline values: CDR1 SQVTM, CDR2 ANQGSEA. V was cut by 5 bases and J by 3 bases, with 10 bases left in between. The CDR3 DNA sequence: TGCAGCGTTCAGGGCTTGGCTAATGAAAAACTGTTTTTT. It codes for CSVQGLANEKLFF.

In nucleotides, the CDR3 is TGCAGCGTTGGGGAGGGAGCGGCCCTCACCGGGGAGCTGTTTTTT. Amino acid sequence: CSVGEGAALTGELFF. The chain employs TRBV29-1 and TRBJ2-2; 7 positions agree with TRBD2. The germline CDR1 and CDR2 sequences are SQVTM and ANQGSEA. CDR3 length: 15 amino acids. Trimming removed 4 bases from V and 4 bases from J; junction bases left unmatched: 9.

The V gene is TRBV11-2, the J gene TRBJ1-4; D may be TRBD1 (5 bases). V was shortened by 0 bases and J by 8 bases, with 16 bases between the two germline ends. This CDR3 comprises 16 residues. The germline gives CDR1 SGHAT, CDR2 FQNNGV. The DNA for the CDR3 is TGTGCCAGCAGCTTAGAAATCATCAGGGTTAACGAAAAACTGTTTTTT. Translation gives CASSLEIIRVNEKLFF. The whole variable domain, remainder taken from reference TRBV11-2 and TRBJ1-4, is EAGVAQSPRYKIIEKRQSVAFWCNPISGHATLYWYQQILGQGPKLLIQFQNNGVVDDSQLPKDRFSAERLKGVDSTLKIQPAKLEDSAVYLCASSLEIIRVNEKLFFGSGTQLSVL.

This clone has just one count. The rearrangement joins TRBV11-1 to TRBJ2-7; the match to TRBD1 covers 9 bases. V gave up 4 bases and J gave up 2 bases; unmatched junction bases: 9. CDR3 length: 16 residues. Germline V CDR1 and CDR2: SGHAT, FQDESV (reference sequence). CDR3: CASSSGWTGATYEQYF. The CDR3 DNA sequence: TGTGCCAGCAGCTCTGGCTGGACAGGGGCAACCTACGAGCAGTACTTC.